This T cell receptor beta chain was captured by sequencing in a study of blood T cell repertoires in COVID-19 (dated by TCRdb to 2019 to 2021). Background on the whole study: Collaborator samples came from the United States, Italy and Spain and covered acute and convalescent phases of COVID-19. The dataset comprised deeply sampled blood TCRbeta repertoires from subjects exposed to, actively infected with, or recovered from COVID-19. The sample metadata nearly always contained a de-identified subject ID, COVID-19 status, age in years and sex. HLA class I and class II types, where available, came from metadata supplied by the sample provider rather than from assay-based typing. The prospective study material was composed of cDNA or gDNA derived from T cells, B-cell-depleted T cells, or PBMCs. The repertoires were released in a freely available public database meant as a resource for research on the immune response to SARS-CoV-2. Samples came from the ongoing ImmuneRACE study (first 160 participants) plus 1,254 subjects from 6 global collaborators. The paper as a whole reports these results and caveats: How much clinical and demographic metadata was included differed by source and by participant, and the metadata was provided uncurated.

Whole blood was collected in K2EDTA tubes by collaborating institutions according to the institutions' own protocols. For TCRbeta analysis, collaborator samples were shipped as frozen whole blood, as isolated PBMCs, or as DNA extracted from either sample type. On this clone itself: Its antigen is currently not known. Per-base qualities were not stored, and no clone one base away is much larger.

TCRbeta CDR3 regions were amplified from genomic DNA by means of the immunoSEQ Assay, a bias-controlled multiplex PCR. The original pipeline was this. Nucleated cell counts per sample were estimated from amplification of reference gene primers within the assay. Sequence reads were collapsed and filtered to measure the absolute abundance of every unique TCRbeta CDR3 rearrangement. For each sample, productive Simpson clonality was calculated by taking the square root of Simpson's diversity index across productive rearrangements. The immuneACCESS repertoire file appears here via TCRdb, limited to in-frame rearrangements. These files lack a portion of the clones; in checked studies, under half of the deficit traces to unresolved V genes, and the cause of the others is not known. The V and J calls and clone size are taken from that table; D and trimming were inferred from the DNA. The table for this sample lists under 300,000 clones; roughly nine tenths of them were counted only once. Together, the top ten hold 5.5% to 8% of the sample.

Sequencing was carried out using peripheral blood. This clonotype originated in a man in his fifties or sixties with acute or convalescent COVID-19.

The CDR3 here reads CASSSSILAGADNEQFF. The sequenced DNA: TGTGCCAGCAGTTCCTCCATACTAGCGGGAGCAGACAATGAGCAGTTCTTC. The V gene is TRBV28 and the J gene is TRBJ2-1, and 11 bases in between align with TRBD2. According to the germline V gene, CDR1 reads MDHEN and CDR2 reads SYDVKM. The V end gives up 4 bases and the J end 5 bases, leaving 10 bases in the junction not matched to a gene. The CDR3 contains 17 residues, cysteine and phenylalanine counted. Of the read, only the CDR3 DNA is kept; its 51 bases are in frame from base 1. Here the CDR3 is joined to the reference TRBV28 and TRBJ2-1 genes, and the full variable domain is: DVKVTQSSRYLVKRTGEKVFLECVQDMDHENMFWYRQDPGLGLRLIYFSYDVKMKEKGDIPEGYSVSREKKERFSLILESASTNQTSMYLCASSSSILAGADNEQFFGPGTRLTVL.